These 21 T cell receptor beta chains were sequenced from one sample in a study of glioma-infiltrating T cells after dendritic cell vaccination (TCRdb year 2016). Libraries were prepared through the immunoSEQ multiplex PCR assay. In its TCRdb copy, this immuneACCESS table keeps in-frame sequences only and misses some clones. Where compared with another copy, unresolved V genes explain less than half of these, and the others have no known cause. The sample table holds approximately 100,000 clones, of which about four fifths were seen once. The ten largest account for approximately 5.9% of the sample. The sample in question was blood, obtained before dendritic cell vaccination. The receptors originated from a human donor with glioblastoma.

V usage is TRBV18 and J usage is TRBJ1-4; a possible D gene is TRBD1 (5 bases). V lost 3 bases to trimming and J lost 6 bases, with 17 bases between them. The CDR3 loop spans 16 amino acids. CDR1 and CDR2 (germline): KGHSH, LQKENI. This chain's CDR3 is CASSPDMGGDHEKLFF. The DNA for the CDR3 is TGTGCCAGCTCACCCGACATGGGGGGGGACCATGAAAAACTGTTTTTT.

This chain connects TRBV9 to TRBJ2-7; TRBD2 matches 9 bases. The CDR3 loop spans 15 amino acids. J gave up 4 bases and V 2 bases, and 7 bases lay outside the gene matches. The V gene's germline CDR1 is SGDLS and CDR2 YYNGEE. The CDR3 here is CASSVSGTSLYEQYF. CDR3 sequence (DNA): TGTGCCAGCAGCGTGTCTGGGACTAGCTTATACGAGCAGTACTTC.

The chain combines TRBV18 with TRBJ2-3; 7 bases are a match to TRBD1. CDR1 and CDR2 from the germline V gene are KGHSH and LQKENI. The CDR3 covers 14 residues. V gave up 3 bases and J gave up 2 bases; unmatched junction bases: 2. CDR3 in DNA: TGTGCCAGCTCACCGGGACAGAACACAGATACGCAGTATTTT. Amino acid sequence: CASSPGQNTDTQYF. Together with reference TRBV18 and TRBJ2-3, the CDR3 gives the full variable domain: NAGVMQNPRHLVRRRGQEARLRCSPMKGHSHVYWYRQLPEEGLKFMVYLQKENIIDESGMPKERFSAEFPKEGPSILRIQQVVRGDSAAYFCASSPGQNTDTQYFGPGTRLTVL.

The CDR3 DNA sequence: TGTGCCAGCAGCTTAGGGCTAGCGGAAAATGAGCAGTTCTTC. It is translated as CASSLGLAENEQFF. J is TRBJ2-1 and V is TRBV7-2; 7 bases line up with TRBD2. Unmatched junction bases numbered 4, after V lost 1 base and J lost 7 bases. Germline lookup yields CDR1 SGHTA and CDR2 FQGNSA. The CDR3 loop spans 14 amino acids. The full variable domain, in which reference TRBV7-2 and TRBJ2-1 provide the parts outside the CDR3, is GAGVSQSPSNKVTEKGKDVELRCDPISGHTALYWYRQSLGQGLEFLIYFQGNSAPDKSGLPSDRFSAERTGGSVSTLTIQRTQQEDSAVYLCASSLGLAENEQFFGPGTRLTVL.

The CDR3 nucleotides read TGTGCCAGCACCCTCGTCCAGGGGGGCGGCTACACCTTC. This codes for CASTLVQGGGYTF. The chain is built from TRBV5-6 and TRBJ1-2; 7 bases fit TRBD1. Germline-derived CDR1 and CDR2 are SGHDT and YYEEEE. CDR3 length: 13 residues. With V trimmed by 6 bases and J by 8 bases, 10 bases remained unmatched.

This clone occurred once. V usage is TRBV7-3 and J usage is TRBJ1-2, with D tentatively TRBD1 (5 bases). The germline V gene encodes CDR1 SGHTA and CDR2 FQGTGA. This CDR3 has 13 residues. The V and J ends lost 9 bases and 6 bases respectively, with 17 bases between them. CDR3 DNA sequence: TGTGCCAGTGGAGATCGGGGGAGGAATGGCTACACCTTC. This sequence encodes CASGDRGRNGYTF.

This clone appeared once. V usage is TRBV6-6 and J usage is TRBJ2-7; 8 bases fit TRBD2. The CDR3 has 14 amino acids. V gave up 6 bases and J gave up 2 bases; unmatched junction bases: 6. The germline CDR1 and CDR2 sequences are MNHNY and SVGAGI (reference sequence). The CDR3 coding sequence is TGTGCCAGCAGACCCCCGGGACTAGCCTACGAGCAGTACTTC. Amino acid sequence: CASRPPGLAYEQYF.

The rearrangement joins TRBV5-1 to TRBJ2-2; D may be TRBD1 (5 bases). Trimming pared 0 bases from V and 7 bases from J, leaving 7 bases between. The germline CDR1 and CDR2 sequences are SGHRS and YFSETQ. CDR3 length equals 13 residues. The CDR3 loop reads CASSLATGGELFF. The DNA for the CDR3 is TGCGCCAGCAGCTTGGCAACAGGCGGGGAGCTGTTTTTT.

This chain uses TRBV9 with TRBJ2-3, with TRBD1 as a possible D gene (5 bases). This CDR3 is 17 amino acids long. The germline V gene has CDR1 SGDLS and CDR2 YYNGEE. Trimming removed 1 base from V and 4 bases from J, with 19 bases in between. The CDR3, as DNA: TGTGCCAGCAGCGTAAGTGTGTCTGGGGCCCAGCCAGATACGCAGTATTTT. Translating gives CASSVSVSGAQPDTQYF.

This chain links TRBV11-3 with TRBJ2-7; D is possibly TRBD2 (5 bases). Germline V gene lookup returns CDR1 SGHNT and CDR2 YENEEA. The ends were cut back, 3 bases at V and 4 bases at J, with 16 bases in the middle. This CDR3 contains 15 residues. DNA of the CDR3: TGTGCCAGCAGCTTTGGGAGTCCACCCAGATACGAGCAGTACTTC. Translating it yields CASSFGSPPRYEQYF.

Only a few counts were recorded for this clone. The chain combines TRBV6-6 with TRBJ2-1, with a weak D call TRBD1 (6 bases). Trimming pared 6 bases from V and 6 bases from J, leaving 15 bases between. This CDR3 spans 14 amino acids. The germline gives CDR1 MNHNY, CDR2 SVGAGI (reference sequence). The CDR3 is CASRDGTYSNEQFF. CDR3 nucleotide sequence: TGTGCCAGCAGGGATGGGACATATTCCAATGAGCAGTTCTTC.

The chain joins TRBV5-1 to TRBJ1-4; tentative D call: TRBD1 (5 bases). CDR3 length equals 15 residues. CDR1 and CDR2 from the germline V gene are SGHRS and YFSETQ. V lost 0 bases, J lost 5 bases, and 11 bases lay in between. In DNA, the CDR3 is TGCGCCAGCAGCTTGGAAGACAGCCTCAATGAAAAACTGTTTTTT. Translation gives CASSLEDSLNEKLFF.

The gene calls are TRBV11-2 and TRBJ2-5; the match to TRBD2 covers 13 bases. This CDR3 region has 19 residues. Germline lookup yields CDR1 SGHAT and CDR2 FQNNGV. J was trimmed by 5 bases and V by 6 bases; bases with no gene match: 18. The CDR3 nucleotides are TGTGCCAGCAGTGCCTCCGGGACTAGCGGGGCCCCAGGGGAGGAGACCCAGTACTTC. Protein: CASSASGTSGAPGEETQYF.

This sequence joins TRBV19 and TRBJ1-5, with 8 bases fitting TRBD1. There are 15 residues in the CDR3. The junction had 9 bases not matched to a gene; V was cut back by 6 bases and J by 5 bases. The germline gives CDR1 LNHDA, CDR2 SQIVND (reference sequence). CDR3 nucleotide sequence: TGTGCCAGTAGACTCGGACAGGGAAAGGATCAGCCCCAGCATTTT. It specifies CASRLGQGKDQPQHF.

This clone occurred a few times. The V and J genes are TRBV6-6 and TRBJ2-1; 14 bases line up with TRBD2. Trimming at V came to 7 bases and at J to 10 bases, leaving 6 bases not matched to a gene. This CDR3 has 14 residues. The germline V gene encodes CDR1 MNHNY and CDR2 SVGAGI (reference sequence). The CDR3 nucleotides read TGTGCCAGCAACCCGGGACTAGCGGGAGCGGAGCAGTTCTTC. This codes for CASNPGLAGAEQFF.

The chain uses TRBV2 and TRBJ1-2; 9 positions agree with TRBD1. V trimming: 3 bases; J trimming: 8 bases; junction bases outside the gene matches: 4. The V gene's germline CDR1 is SNHLY and CDR2 FYNNEI. The CDR3 runs to 13 residues. The CDR3 nucleotides read TGTGCCAGCAGTGAGGACAGGGGAGGGGGCTACACCTTC. This encodes CASSEDRGGGYTF.

The gene calls are TRBV27 and TRBJ2-5, with 16 bases aligning to TRBD2. This CDR3 is 18 amino acids long. In germline, CDR1 is MNHEY, CDR2 SMNVEV (reference sequence). Unmatched junction bases numbered 11, after V lost 5 bases and J lost 5 bases. Here the CDR3 DNA reads TGTGCCAGCAGTCCAATCGGGACTAGCGGGGGGGCTGCGGAGACCCAGTACTTC. Translating gives CASSPIGTSGGAAETQYF.

This clone appeared a single time. The V gene is TRBV5-1, the J gene TRBJ2-5, with 7 bases that match TRBD2. The last part of the DNA fits TRBJ2-7 better; the J call may be wrong. Germline V lookup: CDR1 SGHRS, CDR2 YFSETQ. The CDR3 length is 14 residues. The CDR3 spells CASSKGLTAYEQYF. DNA for the CDR3: TGCGCCAGCAGCAAGGGACTAACCGCCTACGAGCAGTACTTC.

The CDR3 DNA is TGTGCCAGCAAACCCGTAGGACAGGTAGCTAACTATGGCTACACCTTC. Protein sequence: CASKPVGQVANYGYTF. V is TRBV6-6 and J is TRBJ1-2; 7 bases line up with TRBD1. The CDR3 runs 16 residues. After removal of 7 bases from V and 0 bases from J, the junction contained 11 bases not matched to a gene. Per germline, CDR1 MNHNY and CDR2 SVGAGI (reference sequence).

V and J are TRBV18 and TRBJ1-4, with 7 bases aligning to TRBD1. CDR1 is KGHSH and CDR2 is LQKENI in the germline V gene. CDR3 length: 16 amino acids. The V gene end was trimmed by 3 bases and the J gene end by 6 bases; junction bases not matched to a gene: 10. The CDR3 nucleotides are TGTGCCAGCTCACCGATCACAGGGGCGAAGGATGAAAAACTGTTTTTT. This sequence encodes CASSPITGAKDEKLFF. Combining the CDR3 with reference TRBV18 and TRBJ1-4 gives the whole variable domain NAGVMQNPRHLVRRRGQEARLRCSPMKGHSHVYWYRQLPEEGLKFMVYLQKENIIDESGMPKERFSAEFPKEGPSILRIQQVVRGDSAAYFCASSPITGAKDEKLFFGSGTQLSVL.

The table lists this clone with a count of one. The chain employs TRBV18 and TRBJ1-5, with 9 positions matching TRBD1. V lost 3 bases to trimming and J lost 5 bases; unmatched junction nucleotides: 8. From germline, CDR1 is KGHSH and CDR2 LQKENI. The CDR3 extends over 16 amino acids. The CDR3 DNA reads as TGTGCCAGCTCACCCGGGGACAGGGATAGAGATCAGCCCCAGCATTTT. It specifies CASSPGDRDRDQPQHF.